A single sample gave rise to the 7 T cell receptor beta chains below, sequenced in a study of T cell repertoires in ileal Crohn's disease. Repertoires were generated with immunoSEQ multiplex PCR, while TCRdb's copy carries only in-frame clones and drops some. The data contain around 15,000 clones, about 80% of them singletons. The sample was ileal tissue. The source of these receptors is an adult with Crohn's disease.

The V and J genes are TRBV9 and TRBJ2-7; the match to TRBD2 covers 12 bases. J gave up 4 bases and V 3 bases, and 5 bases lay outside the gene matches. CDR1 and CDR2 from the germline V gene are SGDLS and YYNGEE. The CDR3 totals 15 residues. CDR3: CASSALTSGSYEQYV. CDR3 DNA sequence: TGTGCCAGCAGCGCCCTGACTAGCGGGAGTTACGAGCAGTACGTC.

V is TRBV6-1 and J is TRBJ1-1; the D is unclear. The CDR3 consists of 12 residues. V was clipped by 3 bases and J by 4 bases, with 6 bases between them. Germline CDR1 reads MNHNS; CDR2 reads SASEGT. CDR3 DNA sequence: TGTGCCAGCAGTGATGGGCTCACTGAAGCTTTCTTT. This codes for CASSDGLTEAFF.

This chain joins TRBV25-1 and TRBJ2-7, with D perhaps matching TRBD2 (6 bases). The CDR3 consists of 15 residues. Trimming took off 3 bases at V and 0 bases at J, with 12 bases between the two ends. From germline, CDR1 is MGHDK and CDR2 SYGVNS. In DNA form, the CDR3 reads TGTGCCAGCAGTGAGGGGACTGCTTACTCCTACGAGCAGTACTTC. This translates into CASSEGTAYSYEQYF.

Here the CDR3 DNA reads TGTGCCAGCAGCTCCCGAACGGGGGGCGACACTGAAGCTTTCTTT. This gives the protein CASSSRTGGDTEAFF. The rearrangement joins TRBV11-2 to TRBJ1-1, with D maybe TRBD1 (6 bases). The V end was cut by 4 bases, the J end by 3 bases, with 15 bases between. Looked up from germline, CDR1 is SGHAT and CDR2 is FQNNGV. The CDR3 extends over 15 amino acids.

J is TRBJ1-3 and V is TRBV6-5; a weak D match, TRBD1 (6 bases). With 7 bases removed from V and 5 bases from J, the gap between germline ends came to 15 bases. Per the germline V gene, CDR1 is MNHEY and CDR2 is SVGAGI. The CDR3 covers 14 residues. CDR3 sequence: CASTPGGGRNTIYF. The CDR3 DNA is TGTGCCAGCACCCCGGGGGGGGGCAGAAACACCATATATTTT.

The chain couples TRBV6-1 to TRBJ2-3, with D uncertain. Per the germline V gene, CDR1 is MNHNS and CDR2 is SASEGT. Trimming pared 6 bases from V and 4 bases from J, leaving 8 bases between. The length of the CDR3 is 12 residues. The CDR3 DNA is TGTGCCAGCAGCAACCAGGCAGATACGCAGTATTTT. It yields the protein CASSNQADTQYF.

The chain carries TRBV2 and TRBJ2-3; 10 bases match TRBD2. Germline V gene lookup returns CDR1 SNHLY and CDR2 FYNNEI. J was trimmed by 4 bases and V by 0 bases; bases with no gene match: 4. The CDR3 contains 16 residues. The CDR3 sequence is CASSEAQREGPDTQYF. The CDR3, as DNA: TGTGCCAGCAGTGAAGCGCAGCGGGAGGGCCCAGATACGCAGTATTTT. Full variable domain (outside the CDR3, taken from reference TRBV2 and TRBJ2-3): EPEVTQTPSHQVTQMGQEVILRCVPISNHLYFYWYRQILGQKVEFLVSFYNNEISEKSEIFDDQFSVERPDGSNFTLKIRSTKLEDSAMYFCASSEAQREGPDTQYFGPGTRLTVL.